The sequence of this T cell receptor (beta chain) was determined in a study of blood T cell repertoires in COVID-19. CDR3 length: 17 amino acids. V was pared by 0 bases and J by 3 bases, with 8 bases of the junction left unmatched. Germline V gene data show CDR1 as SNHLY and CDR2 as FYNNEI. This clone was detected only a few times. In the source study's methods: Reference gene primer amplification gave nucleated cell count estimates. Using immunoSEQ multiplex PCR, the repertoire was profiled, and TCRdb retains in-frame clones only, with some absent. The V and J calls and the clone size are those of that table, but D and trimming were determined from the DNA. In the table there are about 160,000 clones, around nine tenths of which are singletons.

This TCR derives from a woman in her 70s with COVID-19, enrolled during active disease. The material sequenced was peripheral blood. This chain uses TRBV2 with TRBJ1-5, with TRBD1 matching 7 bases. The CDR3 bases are TGTGCCAGCAGTGAAGCGCTTTGGCAGGGGGTCAATCAGCCCCAGCATTTT. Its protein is CASSEALWQGVNQPQHF.